There are many counts of the clone carrying this TCR beta chain. Its specificity is not known. The sample belongs to a study of CD8 T cells in ankylosing spondylitis. TCRdb itself ran the 5' RACE reads through MiXCR, one entry per CDR3 protein. The sample records about 260,000 distinct CDR3 sequences, roughly a quarter being singletons. The study, taken as a whole, reports: Blood from ankylosing spondylitis patients appeared to carry a characteristic roughly eight-variant TCR beta motif.

Material: blood, either unsorted or a sorted T cell fraction (not recorded which). This receptor was obtained from a male donor with ankylosing spondylitis or in good health (not recorded which).

The CDR3 protein is CASSSQGREETQYF. DNA for the CDR3: TGTGCCAGCAGCTCGCAGGGGCGGGAAGAGACCCAGTACTTC. The J gene is TRBJ2-5, the V gene TRBV11-2, with D tentatively TRBD1 (6 bases). Germline-derived CDR1 and CDR2 are SGHAT and FQNNGV. With 4 bases removed from V and 3 bases from J, the gap between germline ends came to 12 bases. The CDR3 has 14 amino acids.